These 25 T cell receptor beta chains originate from one sample sequenced in a study of cytomegalovirus exposure and HLA in healthy donors. The primer mix had 60 Vbeta and 13 Jbeta primers. Assay: immunoSEQ multiplex PCR; the TCRdb copy retains only in-frame clones and omits some. The data contain 90,000 to 130,000 clones, roughly 70% of them seen just once; the ten biggest clones take up roughly 0.92%. The material sequenced was PBMCs. The source is a woman aged 25 to 45 in good health and CMV-seronegative.

Only one count was recorded for this clone. The chain joins TRBV7-9 to TRBJ1-4, with a weak D call TRBD1 (5 bases). Germline V gene data show CDR1 as SEHNR and CDR2 as FQNEAQ (reference sequence). The CDR3 is 17 residues long. V was clipped by 4 bases and J by 3 bases, with 18 bases between them. The CDR3 spells CASSSATSGLSNEKLFF. The CDR3 DNA reads TGTGCCAGCAGCTCGGCAACGTCAGGGCTCTCTAATGAAAAACTGTTTTTT.

This clone came up once. The chain links TRBV11-2 to TRBJ2-5; TRBD2 aligns across 12 bases. V was pared by 5 bases and J by 3 bases, with 10 bases of the junction left unmatched. Per the germline V gene, CDR1 is SGHAT and CDR2 is FQNNGV. There are 17 residues in the CDR3. This CDR3 reads CASSPGLAGLWKETQYF. CDR3 nucleotide sequence: TGTGCCAGCAGCCCTGGACTAGCGGGACTCTGGAAAGAGACCCAGTACTTC.

The chain combines TRBV28 with TRBJ1-2; D not certain. Trimming removed 6 bases at V and 0 bases at J, with 5 bases between. This CDR3 contains 12 residues. CDR1 and CDR2 (germline): MDHEN, SYDVKM. The CDR3: CASRSTNYGYTF. The DNA of the CDR3 is TGTGCCAGCAGGTCTACTAACTATGGCTACACCTTC.

The CDR3 region has the DNA TGTGCCAGCAGCGTAGCACAGGGGGCGGAGTACGAGCAGTACTTC. Protein: CASSVAQGAEYEQYF. This sequence joins TRBV9 and TRBJ2-7; 9 bases line up with TRBD1. This CDR3 contains 15 residues. Germline V gives CDR1 SGDLS, CDR2 YYNGEE. V trimming: 0 bases; J trimming: 4 bases; junction bases outside the gene matches: 5. The variable domain in full, with the rest retrieved from reference TRBV9 and TRBJ2-7, is DSGVTQTPKHLITATGQRVTLRCSPRSGDLSVYWYQQSLDQGLQFLIQYYNGEERAKGNILERFSAQQFPDLHSELNLSSLELGDSALYFCASSVAQGAEYEQYFGPGTRLTVT.

CDR3 in amino acids: CASSTGSSGNTIYF. CDR3 nucleotides: TGTGCCAGCAGTACAGGAAGCTCTGGAAACACCATATATTTT. This chain connects TRBV2 to TRBJ1-3, with D possibly being TRBD1 (5 bases). Germline loops: CDR1 SNHLY, CDR2 FYNNEI. The CDR3 loop spans 14 amino acids. Deletions cut 5 bases from V and 0 bases from J, with 8 bases between.

In this sample, this clone turned up once. The rearrangement uses TRBV30 and TRBJ2-7, with D possibly TRBD2 on 6 matching bases. Germline lookup yields CDR1 GTSNPN and CDR2 SVGIG (reference sequence). This CDR3 spans 13 amino acids. Trimming pared 0 bases from V and 7 bases from J, leaving 13 bases between. Here the CDR3 reads CAWSVRGAGEQYF. In nucleotides, the CDR3 is TGTGCCTGGAGTGTACGCGGGGCTGGGGAGCAGTACTTC.

The table lists this clone with a count of one. V and J are TRBV4-3 and TRBJ1-1; D remains ambiguous. Germline-derived CDR1 and CDR2 are LGHNA and YSLEER. The CDR3 runs 15 residues. Trimming removed 5 bases from V and 3 bases from J, with 16 bases in between. The CDR3 DNA reads TGCGCCAGCAGCACGCGAGTTGGGCAGCACACTGAAGCTTTCTTT. Translated: CASSTRVGQHTEAFF.

The chain links TRBV27 to TRBJ2-5; tentative D call: TRBD1 (6 bases). Trimming shortened V by 5 bases and J by 1 base, and 11 bases separated the two germline ends. CDR1 is MNHEY and CDR2 is SMNVEV in the germline V gene (reference sequence). The CDR3 is made up of 14 amino acids. The CDR3 region has the DNA TGTGCCAGCAGTCGCAGGGGATCCCAAGAGACCCAGTACTTC. Protein sequence: CASSRRGSQETQYF.

The V call is TRBV5-4, the J call TRBJ1-1; D possibly corresponds to TRBD1 (6 bases). This CDR3 is 12 amino acids long. Trimming removed 6 bases at V and 4 bases at J, with 10 bases between. Germline V CDR1 and CDR2: SGHNT, YYREEE (reference sequence). In DNA form, the CDR3 reads TGTGCCAGCACCCAGGGGAGCACTGAAGCTTTCTTT. This gives the protein CASTQGSTEAFF.

This chain links TRBV12-5 with TRBJ2-7, with TRBD1 identical over 8 bases. Looked up from germline, CDR1 is LGHNT and CDR2 is FRNRAP. This CDR3 is built from 15 residues. Losses at the gene ends were 3 bases for V and 3 bases for J; bases not matched to a gene: 7. CDR3 sequence: CASGFPADRDYEQYF. For the CDR3, the DNA is TGTGCTAGTGGTTTCCCCGCGGACAGGGACTACGAGCAGTACTTC.

This clone is a singleton in its sample. This chain links TRBV28 with TRBJ1-2; 12 bases align to TRBD1. The V and J ends lost 6 bases and 2 bases, in that order; junction bases with no gene match: 4. CDR3 length: 15 amino acids. Germline V gene data show CDR1 as MDHEN and CDR2 as SYDVKM. The CDR3: CASSPGQGANYGYTF. CDR3 nucleotide sequence: TGTGCCAGCAGCCCGGGACAGGGGGCGAACTATGGCTACACCTTC.

The chain carries TRBV5-6 and TRBJ1-2; TRBD1 is a possible D gene (5 bases). Germline CDR1 and CDR2: SGHDT and YYEEEE. V shed 1 base and J shed 4 bases, with 11 bases lying between them. This CDR3 has 14 amino acids. The CDR3: CASSLLGEGYGYTF. The DNA of the CDR3 is TGTGCCAGCAGCTTGTTGGGGGAGGGCTATGGCTACACCTTC.

This clone was detected a few times. This chain connects TRBV19 to TRBJ1-1; tentatively, D is TRBD1 (5 bases). The germline V gene encodes CDR1 LNHDA and CDR2 SQIVND (reference sequence). Between the trimmed V and J ends, which lost 10 bases and 1 base, there was a span of 13 bases. This CDR3 region has 13 residues. The CDR3 protein is CATLDSRNTEAFF. CDR3 bases: TGTGCCACTTTAGACAGCAGGAACACTGAAGCTTTCTTT. Full variable domain (remainder filled in from reference TRBV19 and TRBJ1-1): DGGITQSPKYLFRKEGQNVTLSCEQNLNHDAMYWYRQDPGQGLRLIYYSQIVNDFQKGDIAEGYSVSREKKESFPLTVTSAQKNPTAFYLCATLDSRNTEAFFGQGTRLTVV.

This chain connects TRBV2 to TRBJ1-4; tentative D call: TRBD1 (6 bases). This CDR3 comprises 14 residues. Germline lookup yields CDR1 SNHLY and CDR2 FYNNEI. Trimming removed 5 bases at V and 8 bases at J, with 15 bases between. CDR3: CASSFQGYGEKLFF. CDR3 nucleotides: TGTGCCAGCAGTTTTCAGGGGTATGGGGAAAAACTGTTTTTT.

The CDR3 is CASSLVPPSGKGGGTDTQYF. CDR3 bases: TGCGCCAGCAGCTTGGTGCCTCCTAGCGGGAAAGGGGGGGGCACAGATACGCAGTATTTT. The rearrangement joins TRBV5-1 to TRBJ2-3; 9 nucleotides agree with TRBD2. The CDR3 contains 20 residues. CDR1 and CDR2 from the germline V gene are SGHRS and YFSETQ. Trimming took 0 bases from V and 1 from J; bases not matched to a gene: 15.

The genes are TRBV7-3 and TRBJ1-1, with TRBD1 matching 8 bases. Trimming at V came to 5 bases and at J to 1 base, leaving 6 bases not matched to a gene. The CDR3 has 15 residues. Germline V lookup: CDR1 SGHTA, CDR2 FQGTGA. CDR3 DNA sequence: TGTGCCAGCAGCACGGGGACAGGAGAGAACACTGAAGCTTTCTTT. Translated: CASSTGTGENTEAFF.

This clone was observed a handful of times. The chain links TRBV29-1 to TRBJ1-4, with TRBD1 matching over 7 bases. CDR3 length: 13 residues. Germline-derived CDR1 and CDR2 are SQVTM and ANQGSEA. Trimming took 4 bases from V and 8 from J; bases not matched to a gene: 7. The CDR3 DNA follows: TGCAGCGTTGCCGACAGGGTAGAAGAAAAACTGTTTTTT. Amino acids: CSVADRVEEKLFF.

The gene calls are TRBV30 and TRBJ2-3, with D perhaps TRBD1 (6 bases). Trimming shortened V by 2 bases and J by 9 bases, and 18 bases separated the two germline ends. In germline, CDR1 is GTSNPN, CDR2 SVGIG (reference sequence). The CDR3 is 14 amino acids. The CDR3 DNA follows: TGTGCCTGGAGTCCGACCGCCCAGGGGTTAACGCAGTATTTT. Its protein is CAWSPTAQGLTQYF. The variable domain in full, with the rest retrieved from reference TRBV30 and TRBJ2-3, is SQTIHQWPATLVQPVGSPLSLECTVEGTSNPNLYWYRQAAGRGLQLLFYSVGIGQISSEVPQNLSASRPQDRQFILSSKKLLLSDSGFYLCAWSPTAQGLTQYFGPGTRLTVL.

The chain links TRBV30 to TRBJ2-5, with D unclear. Germline V gene sequence: CDR1 GTSNPN, CDR2 SVGIG (reference sequence). The germline V and J ends were trimmed by 1 base and 2 bases, with 8 bases remaining between them. CDR3 length: 13 amino acids. In DNA form, the CDR3 reads TGTGCCTGGAGTGAGGCGGTTCAAGAGACCCAGTACTTC. Translated: CAWSEAVQETQYF. Based on the CDR3 plus reference TRBV30 and TRBJ2-5, the full variable domain is SQTIHQWPATLVQPVGSPLSLECTVEGTSNPNLYWYRQAAGRGLQLLFYSVGIGQISSEVPQNLSASRPQDRQFILSSKKLLLSDSGFYLCAWSEAVQETQYFGPGTRLLVL.

This clone was detected only a few times. The chain joins TRBV19 to TRBJ1-4; D not resolved. The V gene lost 6 bases and the J gene lost 0 bases, with 11 bases spanning the gap. The CDR3 sequence is 15 residues long. In germline, CDR1 is LNHDA, CDR2 SQIVND (reference sequence). CDR3 nucleotide sequence: TGTGCCAGTAGCACTATTGGAGCAACTAATGAAAAACTGTTTTTT. It yields the protein CASSTIGATNEKLFF.

The rearrangement joins TRBV11-2 to TRBJ1-1; 7 bases are shared with TRBD1. This CDR3 has 15 residues. Looked up from germline, CDR1 is SGHAT and CDR2 is FQNNGV. V shed 3 bases and J 0 bases; nucleotides not matched to a gene: 4. For the CDR3, the DNA is TGTGCCAGCAGCTTTCAGGGGGGAATGAACACTGAAGCTTTCTTT. Encoded protein: CASSFQGGMNTEAFF. Using reference TRBV11-2 and TRBJ1-1 for the parts outside the CDR3, the full variable domain is EAGVAQSPRYKIIEKRQSVAFWCNPISGHATLYWYQQILGQGPKLLIQFQNNGVVDDSQLPKDRFSAERLKGVDSTLKIQPAKLEDSAVYLCASSFQGGMNTEAFFGQGTRLTVV.

This clone occurred a few times. The chain recombines TRBV5-1 with TRBJ2-7, with a tentative D call TRBD2 (5 bases). Germline lookup yields CDR1 SGHRS and CDR2 YFSETQ. The CDR3 length is 12 residues. The V end lost 0 bases, the J end lost 7 bases, and 8 bases lay between the germline ends. The CDR3 nucleotides are TGCGCCAGCAGCTTGGGAGGCGGGGAGCAGTACTTC. Its translation: CASSLGGGEQYF. The variable domain in full, completed from reference TRBV5-1 and TRBJ2-7, reads KAGVTQTPRYLIKTRGQQVTLSCSPISGHRSVSWYQQTPGQGLQFLFEYFSETQRNKGNFPGRFSGRQFSNSRSEMNVSTLELGDSALYLCASSLGGGEQYFGPGTRLTVT.

The chain joins TRBV5-5 to TRBJ2-7, with 16 bases that match TRBD2. The V gene's germline CDR1 is SGHKS and CDR2 YYEKEE (reference sequence). The ends lost 3 bases at V and 5 bases at J; junction bases unmatched: 2. CDR3 length: 15 amino acids. CDR3 DNA: TGTGCCAGCAGCTGGGGACTAGCGGGGGGGAACGAGCAGTACTTC. This translates into CASSWGLAGGNEQYF.

The rearrangement links TRBV5-1 to TRBJ2-1; 12 nucleotides agree with TRBD2. V was clipped by 4 bases and J by 9 bases; unmatched bases: 5. This CDR3 region has 14 residues. Germline V gives CDR1 SGHRS, CDR2 YFSETQ. CDR3 protein: CASSGGTSGREQFF. The CDR3 region has the DNA TGCGCCAGCAGCGGGGGGACTAGCGGGCGTGAGCAGTTCTTC.

The chain employs TRBV29-1 and TRBJ1-4, with 9 positions matching TRBD1. Germline CDR1 SQVTM, CDR2 ANQGSEA. V dropped 5 bases and J dropped 7; count of bases not matched to a gene: 2. The CDR3 is 12 amino acids. CDR3 sequence (DNA): TGCAGCGTTTCGACAGGGGGTGAAAAACTGTTTTTT. Amino acid sequence: CSVSTGGEKLFF.